This T cell receptor beta chain was identified during a study of regulatory T cells in long-lasting Graves disease. This CDR3 has 16 amino acids. The V end lost 4 bases, the J end lost 1 base, and 16 bases lay between the germline ends. CDR1 is SGHRS, CDR2 YFSETQ, per germline. The sample's time point: newly diagnosed GD, antithyroid drugs for less than 3 months. RNA extracted from PBMCs served as the sequencing template. Both iRepertoire HTBI primers and Arm-PCR of CDR3 regions were used to build the TCR beta libraries. Each CDR3 protein gets one entry after TCRdb re-called the multiplex PCR reads with MiXCR. The sample has roughly 320,000 distinct CDR3 sequences; approximately 16% are singletons. This clonotype was found many times. The same sample was also used in a study of T cells in Graves' hyperthyroidism and ophthalmopathy. That paper notes: Stable hyperthyroidism: no ophthalmopathy progression over 18 months of follow-up. Aged 18 to 65, the patients had hyperthyroidism that was newly diagnosed and had lasted under 2 months.

Here the sequenced sample was peripheral blood mononuclear cells (PBMCs), taken at new diagnosis, from a patient treated with antithyroid drugs. This sequence was found in a man in his forties with Graves disease. This chain uses TRBV5-1 with TRBJ2-3; unclear D gene. The CDR3 sequence: CASSPPRAIGTDTQYF. The DNA of the CDR3 is TGCGCCAGCAGCCCCCCCCGTGCGATCGGCACAGATACGCAGTATTTT.